This TCR beta chain comes out of a study of blood T cell repertoires in COVID-19. Background on the study: Acute and convalescent COVID-19 specimens originated in the United States, Italy and Spain. T cells, B-cell-depleted T cells, or PBMCs supplied cDNA or gDNA.

Original handling: Reference gene primer amplification yielded estimated nucleated cell counts. Generated by immunoSEQ multiplex PCR, the TCRdb table keeps only in-frame clones and is missing some. The V and J calls and clone size are taken from that table; D and trimming were inferred from the DNA. The sample records around 200,000 clones, 70% to 90% being singletons. Unmatched junction bases numbered 6, after V lost 5 bases and J lost 0 bases. In germline, CDR1 is KGHSH, CDR2 LQKENI. This CDR3 is built from 16 residues. The sequence was collected from a woman over 75 with acute or convalescent COVID-19. V and J are TRBV18 and TRBJ2-1; 8 positions agree with TRBD2. Specimen: peripheral blood. The CDR3 sequence is CASSSMTSDSYNEQFF. The CDR3 coding sequence is TGTGCCAGCTCATCGATGACTAGCGACTCCTACAATGAGCAGTTCTTC.